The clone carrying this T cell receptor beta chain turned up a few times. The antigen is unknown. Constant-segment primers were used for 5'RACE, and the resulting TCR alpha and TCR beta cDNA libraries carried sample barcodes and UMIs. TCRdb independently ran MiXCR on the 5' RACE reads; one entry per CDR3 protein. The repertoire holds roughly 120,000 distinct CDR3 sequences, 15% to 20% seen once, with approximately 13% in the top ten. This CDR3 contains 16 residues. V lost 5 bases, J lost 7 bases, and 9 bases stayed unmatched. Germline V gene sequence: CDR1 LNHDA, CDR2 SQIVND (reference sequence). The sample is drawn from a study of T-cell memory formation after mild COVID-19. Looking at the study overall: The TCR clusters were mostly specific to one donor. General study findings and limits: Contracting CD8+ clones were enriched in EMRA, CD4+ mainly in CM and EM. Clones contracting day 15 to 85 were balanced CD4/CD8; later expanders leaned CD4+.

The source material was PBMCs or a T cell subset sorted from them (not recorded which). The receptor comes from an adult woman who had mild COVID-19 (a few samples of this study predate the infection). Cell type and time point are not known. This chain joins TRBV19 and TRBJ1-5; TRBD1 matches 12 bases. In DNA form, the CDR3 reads TGTGCCAGTAGTCACCGGGACAGGGGGCGAAAACAGCCCCAGCATTTT. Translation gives CASSHRDRGRKQPQHF.